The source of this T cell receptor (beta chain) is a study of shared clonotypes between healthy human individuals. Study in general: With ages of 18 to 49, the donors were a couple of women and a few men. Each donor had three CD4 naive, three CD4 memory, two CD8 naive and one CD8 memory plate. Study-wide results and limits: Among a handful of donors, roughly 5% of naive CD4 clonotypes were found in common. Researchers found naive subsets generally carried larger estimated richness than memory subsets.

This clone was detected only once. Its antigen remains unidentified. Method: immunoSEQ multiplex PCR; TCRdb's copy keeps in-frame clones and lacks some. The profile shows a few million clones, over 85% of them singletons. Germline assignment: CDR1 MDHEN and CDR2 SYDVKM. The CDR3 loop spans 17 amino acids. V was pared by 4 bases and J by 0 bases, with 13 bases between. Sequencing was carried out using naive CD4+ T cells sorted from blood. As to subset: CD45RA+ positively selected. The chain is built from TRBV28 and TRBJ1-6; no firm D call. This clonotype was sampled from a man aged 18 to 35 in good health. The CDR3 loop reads CASSSIHMSSYNSPLHF. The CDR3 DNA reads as TGTGCCAGCAGTTCGATACACATGAGCTCCTATAATTCACCCCTCCACTTT.